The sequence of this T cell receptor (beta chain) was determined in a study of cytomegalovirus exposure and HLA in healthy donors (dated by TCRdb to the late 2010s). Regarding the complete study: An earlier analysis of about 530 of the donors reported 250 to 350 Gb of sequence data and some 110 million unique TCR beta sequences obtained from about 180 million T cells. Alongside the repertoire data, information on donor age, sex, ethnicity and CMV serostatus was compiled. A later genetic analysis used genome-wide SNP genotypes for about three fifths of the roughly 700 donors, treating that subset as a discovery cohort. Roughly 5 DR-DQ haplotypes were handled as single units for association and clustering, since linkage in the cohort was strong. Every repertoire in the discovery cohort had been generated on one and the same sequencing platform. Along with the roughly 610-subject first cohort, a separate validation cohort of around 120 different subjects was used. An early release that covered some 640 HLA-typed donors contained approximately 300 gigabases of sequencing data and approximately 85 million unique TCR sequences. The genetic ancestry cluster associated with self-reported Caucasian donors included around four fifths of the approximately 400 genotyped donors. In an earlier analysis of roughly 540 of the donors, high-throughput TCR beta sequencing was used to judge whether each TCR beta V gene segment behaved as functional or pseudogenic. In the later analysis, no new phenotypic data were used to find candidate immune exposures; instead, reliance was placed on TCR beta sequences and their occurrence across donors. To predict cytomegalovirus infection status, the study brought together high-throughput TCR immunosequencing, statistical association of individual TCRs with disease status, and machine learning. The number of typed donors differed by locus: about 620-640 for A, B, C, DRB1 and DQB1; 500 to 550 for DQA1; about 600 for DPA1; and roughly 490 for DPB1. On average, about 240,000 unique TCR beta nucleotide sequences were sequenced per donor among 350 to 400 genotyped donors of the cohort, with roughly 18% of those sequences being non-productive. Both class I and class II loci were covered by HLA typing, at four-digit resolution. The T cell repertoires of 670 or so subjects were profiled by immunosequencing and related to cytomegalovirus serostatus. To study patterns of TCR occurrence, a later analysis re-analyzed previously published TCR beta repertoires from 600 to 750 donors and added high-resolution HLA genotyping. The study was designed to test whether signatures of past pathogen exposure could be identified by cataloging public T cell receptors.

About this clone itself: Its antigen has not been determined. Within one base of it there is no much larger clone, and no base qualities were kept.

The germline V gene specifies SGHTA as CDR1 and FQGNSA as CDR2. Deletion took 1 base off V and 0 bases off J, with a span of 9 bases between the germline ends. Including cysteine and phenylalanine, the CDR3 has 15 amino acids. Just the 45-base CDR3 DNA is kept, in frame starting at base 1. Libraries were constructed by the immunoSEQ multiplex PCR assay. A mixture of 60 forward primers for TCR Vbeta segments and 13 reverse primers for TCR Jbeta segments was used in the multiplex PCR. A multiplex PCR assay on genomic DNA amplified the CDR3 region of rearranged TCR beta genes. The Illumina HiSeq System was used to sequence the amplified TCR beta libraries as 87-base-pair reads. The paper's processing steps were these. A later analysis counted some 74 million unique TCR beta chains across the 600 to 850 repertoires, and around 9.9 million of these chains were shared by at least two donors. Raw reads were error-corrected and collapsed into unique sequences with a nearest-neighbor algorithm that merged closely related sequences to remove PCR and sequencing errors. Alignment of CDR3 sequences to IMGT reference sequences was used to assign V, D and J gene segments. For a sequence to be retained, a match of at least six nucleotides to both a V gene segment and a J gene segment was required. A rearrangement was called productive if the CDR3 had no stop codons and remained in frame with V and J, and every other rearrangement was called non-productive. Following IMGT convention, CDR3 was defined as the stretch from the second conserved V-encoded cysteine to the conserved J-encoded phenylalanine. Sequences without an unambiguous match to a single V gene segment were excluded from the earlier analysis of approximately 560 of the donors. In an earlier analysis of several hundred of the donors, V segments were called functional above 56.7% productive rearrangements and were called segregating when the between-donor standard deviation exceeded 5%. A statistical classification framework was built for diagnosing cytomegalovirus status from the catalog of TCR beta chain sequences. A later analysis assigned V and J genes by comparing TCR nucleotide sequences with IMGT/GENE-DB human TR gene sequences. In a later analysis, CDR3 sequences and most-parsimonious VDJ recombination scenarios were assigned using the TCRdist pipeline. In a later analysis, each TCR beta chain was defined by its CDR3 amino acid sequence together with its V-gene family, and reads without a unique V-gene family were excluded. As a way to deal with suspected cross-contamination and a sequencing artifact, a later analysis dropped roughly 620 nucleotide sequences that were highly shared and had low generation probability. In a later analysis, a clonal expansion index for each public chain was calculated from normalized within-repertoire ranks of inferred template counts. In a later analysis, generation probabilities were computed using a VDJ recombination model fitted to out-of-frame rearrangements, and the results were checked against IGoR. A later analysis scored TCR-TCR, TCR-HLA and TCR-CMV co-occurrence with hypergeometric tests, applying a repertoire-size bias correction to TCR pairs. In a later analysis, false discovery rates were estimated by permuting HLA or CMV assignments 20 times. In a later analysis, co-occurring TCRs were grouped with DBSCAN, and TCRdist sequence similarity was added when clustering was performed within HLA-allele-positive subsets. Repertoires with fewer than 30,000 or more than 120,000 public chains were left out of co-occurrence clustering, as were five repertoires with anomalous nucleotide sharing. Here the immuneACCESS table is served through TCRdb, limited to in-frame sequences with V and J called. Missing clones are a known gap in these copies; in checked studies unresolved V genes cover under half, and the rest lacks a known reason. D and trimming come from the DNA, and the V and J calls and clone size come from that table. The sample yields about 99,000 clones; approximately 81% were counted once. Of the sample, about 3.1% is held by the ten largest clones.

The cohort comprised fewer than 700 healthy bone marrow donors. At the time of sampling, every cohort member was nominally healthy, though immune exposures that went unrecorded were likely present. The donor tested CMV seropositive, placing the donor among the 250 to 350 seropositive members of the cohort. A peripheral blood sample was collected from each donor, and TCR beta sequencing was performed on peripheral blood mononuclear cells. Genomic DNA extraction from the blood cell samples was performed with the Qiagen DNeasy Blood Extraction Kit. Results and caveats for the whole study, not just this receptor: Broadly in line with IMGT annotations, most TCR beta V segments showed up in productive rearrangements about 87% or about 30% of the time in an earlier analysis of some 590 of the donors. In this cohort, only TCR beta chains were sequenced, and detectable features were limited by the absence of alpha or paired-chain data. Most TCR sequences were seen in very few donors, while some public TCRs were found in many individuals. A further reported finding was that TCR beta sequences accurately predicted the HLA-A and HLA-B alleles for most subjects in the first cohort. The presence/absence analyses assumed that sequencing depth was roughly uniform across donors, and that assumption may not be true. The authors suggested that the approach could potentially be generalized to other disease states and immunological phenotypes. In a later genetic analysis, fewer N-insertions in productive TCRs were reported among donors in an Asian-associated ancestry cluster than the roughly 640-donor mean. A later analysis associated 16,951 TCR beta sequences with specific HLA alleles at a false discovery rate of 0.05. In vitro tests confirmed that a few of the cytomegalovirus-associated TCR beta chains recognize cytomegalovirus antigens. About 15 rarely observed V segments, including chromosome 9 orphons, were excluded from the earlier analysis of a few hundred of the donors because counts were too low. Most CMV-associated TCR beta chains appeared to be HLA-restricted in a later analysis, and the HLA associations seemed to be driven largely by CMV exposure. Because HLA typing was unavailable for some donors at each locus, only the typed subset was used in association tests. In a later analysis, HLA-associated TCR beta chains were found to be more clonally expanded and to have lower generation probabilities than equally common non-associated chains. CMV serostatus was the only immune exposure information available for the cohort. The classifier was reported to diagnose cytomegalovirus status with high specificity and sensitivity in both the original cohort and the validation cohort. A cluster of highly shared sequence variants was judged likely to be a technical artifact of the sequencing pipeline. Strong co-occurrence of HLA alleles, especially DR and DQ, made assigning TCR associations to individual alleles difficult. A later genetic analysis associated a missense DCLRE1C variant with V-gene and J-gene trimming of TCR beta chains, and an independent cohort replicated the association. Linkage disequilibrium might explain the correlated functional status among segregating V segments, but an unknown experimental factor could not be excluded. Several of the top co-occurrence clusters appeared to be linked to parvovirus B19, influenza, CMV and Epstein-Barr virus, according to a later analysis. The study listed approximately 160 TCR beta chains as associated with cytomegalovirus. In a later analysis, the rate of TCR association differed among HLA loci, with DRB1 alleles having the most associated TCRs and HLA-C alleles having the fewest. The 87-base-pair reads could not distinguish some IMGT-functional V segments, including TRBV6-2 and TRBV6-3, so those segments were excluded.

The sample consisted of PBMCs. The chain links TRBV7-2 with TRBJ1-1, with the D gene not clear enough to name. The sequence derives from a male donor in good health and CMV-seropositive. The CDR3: CASSLVGVLNTEAFF. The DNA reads TGTGCCAGCAGCTTAGTTGGAGTATTGAACACTGAAGCTTTCTTT.